This T cell receptor beta chain was found in a study of identical twins. Study-wide results and limits: The more abundant beta clonotypes in cord blood had fewer insertions, and memory repertoires did not show this. Zero-insertion findings could be partly confounded by invariant cells (MAIT and iNKT cells).

V was trimmed by 3 bases and J by 1 base, leaving 12 bases between them. This CDR3 has 15 residues. Each CDR3 protein is one row after TCRdb ran MiXCR on the 5' RACE reads. The table lists more than 1.5 million distinct CDR3 sequences, 32% of them singletons. Concerning this clonotype itself: The antigen is undetermined.

The TCR comes from a newborn girl in good health. This sequence joins TRBV12-3 or TRBV12-4 and TRBJ2-5, with D maybe TRBD2 (6 bases). Material for sequencing was cord blood. In DNA form, the CDR3 reads TGTGCCAGCAGTTTTGTCGGGGGTCCCCAAGAGACCCAGTACTTC. This sequence encodes CASSFVGGPQETQYF.